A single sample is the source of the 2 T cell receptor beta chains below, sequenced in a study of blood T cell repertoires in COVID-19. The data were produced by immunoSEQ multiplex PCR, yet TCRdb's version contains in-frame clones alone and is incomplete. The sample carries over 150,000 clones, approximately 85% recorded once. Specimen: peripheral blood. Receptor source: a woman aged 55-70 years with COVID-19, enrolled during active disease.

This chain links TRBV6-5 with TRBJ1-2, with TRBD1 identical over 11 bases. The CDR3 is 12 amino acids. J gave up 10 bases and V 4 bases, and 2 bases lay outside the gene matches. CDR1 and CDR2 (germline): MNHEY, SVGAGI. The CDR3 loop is CASSWDRGDYTF. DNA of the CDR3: TGTGCCAGCAGTTGGGACAGGGGGGACTACACCTTC.

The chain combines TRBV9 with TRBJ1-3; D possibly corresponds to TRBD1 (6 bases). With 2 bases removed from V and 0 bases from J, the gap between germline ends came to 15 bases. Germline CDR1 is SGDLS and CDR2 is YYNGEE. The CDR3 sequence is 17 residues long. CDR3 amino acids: CASSVSTQGTSGNTIYF. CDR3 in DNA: TGTGCCAGCAGCGTTAGTACCCAGGGGACCTCTGGAAACACCATATATTTT.